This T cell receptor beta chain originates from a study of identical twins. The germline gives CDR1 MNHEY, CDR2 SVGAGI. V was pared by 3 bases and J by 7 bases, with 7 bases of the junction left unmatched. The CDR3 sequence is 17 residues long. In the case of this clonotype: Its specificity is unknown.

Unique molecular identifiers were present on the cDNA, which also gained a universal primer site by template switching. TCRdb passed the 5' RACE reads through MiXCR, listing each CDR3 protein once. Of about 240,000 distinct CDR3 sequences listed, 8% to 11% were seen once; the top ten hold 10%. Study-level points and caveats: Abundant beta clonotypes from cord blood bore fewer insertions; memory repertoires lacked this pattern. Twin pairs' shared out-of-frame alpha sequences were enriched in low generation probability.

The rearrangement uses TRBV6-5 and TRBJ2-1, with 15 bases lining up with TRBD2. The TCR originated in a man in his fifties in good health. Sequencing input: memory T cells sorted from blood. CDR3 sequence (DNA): TGTGCCAGCAGTTATCAATGGACTAGCGGGAGGGGGAATGAGCAGTTCTTC. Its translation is CASSYQWTSGRGNEQFF.